This T cell receptor beta chain originates from a study of blood T cell repertoires in COVID-19. Study-wide context: Both acute and convalescent COVID-19 samples were obtained from the United States, Italy and Spain.

Clones were read by immunoSEQ multiplex PCR, and TCRdb kept only the in-frame ones, dropping some. The data hold tens of thousands of clones, with around 90% observed a single time. The CDR3 runs 14 residues. Germline V gene sequence: CDR1 SGHAT, CDR2 FQDESV (reference sequence). V lost 5 bases and J 4 bases, leaving 13 bases between the germline ends. The clonotype originates from a woman aged 80 or over with acute or convalescent COVID-19. The sequencing input was peripheral blood. The J gene is TRBJ2-3, the V gene TRBV11-1, with a tentative D call TRBD1 (6 bases). The CDR3 region has the DNA TGTGCCAGCAGCCGCACAGGGTCTGCAGATACGCAGTATTTT. This encodes CASSRTGSADTQYF.